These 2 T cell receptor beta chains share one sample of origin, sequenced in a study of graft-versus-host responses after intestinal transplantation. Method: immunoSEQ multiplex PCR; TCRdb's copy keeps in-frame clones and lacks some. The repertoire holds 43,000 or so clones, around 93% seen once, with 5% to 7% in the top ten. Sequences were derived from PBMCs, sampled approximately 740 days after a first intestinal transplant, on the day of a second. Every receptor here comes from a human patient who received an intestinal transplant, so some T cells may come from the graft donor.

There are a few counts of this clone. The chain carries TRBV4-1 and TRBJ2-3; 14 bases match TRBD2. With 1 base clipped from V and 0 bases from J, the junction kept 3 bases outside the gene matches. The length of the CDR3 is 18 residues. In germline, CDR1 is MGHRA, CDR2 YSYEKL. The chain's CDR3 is CASSQGLAGGPSTDTQYF. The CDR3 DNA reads TGCGCCAGCAGCCAAGGACTAGCGGGGGGGCCTAGCACAGATACGCAGTATTTT.

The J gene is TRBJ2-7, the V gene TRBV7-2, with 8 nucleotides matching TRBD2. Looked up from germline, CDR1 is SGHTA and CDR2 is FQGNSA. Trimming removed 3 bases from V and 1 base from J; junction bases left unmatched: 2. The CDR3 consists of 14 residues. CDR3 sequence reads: CASSFSGVSYEQYF. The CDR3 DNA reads TGTGCCAGCAGCTTTAGCGGGGTTTCCTACGAGCAGTACTTC.